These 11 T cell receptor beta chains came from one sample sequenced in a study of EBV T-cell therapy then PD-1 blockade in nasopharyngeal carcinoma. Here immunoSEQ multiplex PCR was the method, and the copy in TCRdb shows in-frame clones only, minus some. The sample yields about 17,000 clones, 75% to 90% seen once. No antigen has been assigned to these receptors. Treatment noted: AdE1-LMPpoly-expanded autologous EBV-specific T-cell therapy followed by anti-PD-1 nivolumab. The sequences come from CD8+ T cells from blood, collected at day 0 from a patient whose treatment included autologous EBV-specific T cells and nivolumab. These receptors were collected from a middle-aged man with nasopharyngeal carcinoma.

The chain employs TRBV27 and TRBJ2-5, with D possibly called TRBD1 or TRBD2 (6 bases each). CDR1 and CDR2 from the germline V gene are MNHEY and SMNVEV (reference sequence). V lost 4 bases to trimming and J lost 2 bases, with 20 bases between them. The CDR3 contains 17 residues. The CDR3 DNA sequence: TGTGCCAGCAGTTCGCTGCCCGGGGGCCAACCGCAAGAGACCCAGTACTTC. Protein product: CASSSLPGGQPQETQYF.

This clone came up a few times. The DNA of the CDR3 is TGTGCCAGCAGCTCCTGGACAGGGCACCCCTACGAGCAGTACTTC. It yields the protein CASSSWTGHPYEQYF. The V gene is TRBV5-6, the J gene TRBJ2-7; 8 positions match TRBD1. With V trimmed by 3 bases and J by 2 bases, 7 bases remained unmatched. This CDR3 spans 15 amino acids. Looked up from germline, CDR1 is SGHDT and CDR2 is YYEEEE.

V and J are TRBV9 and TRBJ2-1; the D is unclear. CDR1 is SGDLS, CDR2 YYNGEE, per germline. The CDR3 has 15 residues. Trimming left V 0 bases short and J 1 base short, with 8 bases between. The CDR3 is CASSVAVESYNEQFF. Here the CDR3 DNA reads TGTGCCAGCAGCGTAGCAGTAGAGTCCTACAATGAGCAGTTCTTC.

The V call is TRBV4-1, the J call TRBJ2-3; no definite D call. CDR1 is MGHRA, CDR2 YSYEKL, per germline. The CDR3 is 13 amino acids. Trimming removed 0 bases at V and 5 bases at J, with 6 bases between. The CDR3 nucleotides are TGCGCCAGCAGCCAAGAAAAAGTAGATACGCAGTATTTT. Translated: CASSQEKVDTQYF.

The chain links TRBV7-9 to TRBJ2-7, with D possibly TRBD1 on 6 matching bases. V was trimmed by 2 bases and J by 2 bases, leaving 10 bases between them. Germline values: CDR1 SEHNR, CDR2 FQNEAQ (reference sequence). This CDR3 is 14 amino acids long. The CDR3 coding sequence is TGTGCCAGCAGCTTATCAGGGGTAACCTACGAGCAGTACTTC. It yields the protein CASSLSGVTYEQYF. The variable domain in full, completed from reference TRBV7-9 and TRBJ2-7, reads DTGVSQNPRHKITKRGQNVTFRCDPISEHNRLYWYRQTLGQGPEFLTYFQNEAQLEKSRLLSDRFSAERPKGSFSTLEIQRTEQGDSAMYLCASSLSGVTYEQYFGPGTRLTVT.

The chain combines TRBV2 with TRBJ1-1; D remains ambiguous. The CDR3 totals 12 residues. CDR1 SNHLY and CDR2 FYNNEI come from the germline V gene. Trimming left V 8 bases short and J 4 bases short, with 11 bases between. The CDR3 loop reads CASPLVGTEAFF. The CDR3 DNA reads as TGTGCCAGCCCCCTGGTAGGCACTGAAGCTTTCTTT.

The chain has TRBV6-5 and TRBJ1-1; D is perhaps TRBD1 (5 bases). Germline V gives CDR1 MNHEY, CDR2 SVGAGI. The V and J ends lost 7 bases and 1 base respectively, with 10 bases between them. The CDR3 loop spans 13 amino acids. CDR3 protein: CASTKGWNTEAFF. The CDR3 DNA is TGTGCCAGCACGAAGGGGTGGAACACTGAAGCTTTCTTT.

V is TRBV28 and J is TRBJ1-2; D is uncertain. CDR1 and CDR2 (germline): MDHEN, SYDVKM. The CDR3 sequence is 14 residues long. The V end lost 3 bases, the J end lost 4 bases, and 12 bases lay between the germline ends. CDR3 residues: CASSFRGIRYGYTF. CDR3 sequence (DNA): TGTGCCAGCAGTTTCCGAGGGATTCGCTATGGCTACACCTTC.

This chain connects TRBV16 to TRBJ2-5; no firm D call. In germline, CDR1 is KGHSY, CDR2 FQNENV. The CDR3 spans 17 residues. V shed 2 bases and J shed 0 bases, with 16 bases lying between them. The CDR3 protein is CASSQPDLHQNQETQYF. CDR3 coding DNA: TGTGCCAGCAGCCAACCTGACTTGCATCAGAACCAAGAGACCCAGTACTTC. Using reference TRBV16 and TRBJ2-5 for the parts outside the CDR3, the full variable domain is GEEVAQTPKHLVRGEGQKAKLYCAPIKGHSYVFWYQQVLKNEFKFLISFQNENVFDETGMPKERFSAKCLPNSPCSLEIQATKLEDSAVYFCASSQPDLHQNQETQYFGPGTRLLVL.

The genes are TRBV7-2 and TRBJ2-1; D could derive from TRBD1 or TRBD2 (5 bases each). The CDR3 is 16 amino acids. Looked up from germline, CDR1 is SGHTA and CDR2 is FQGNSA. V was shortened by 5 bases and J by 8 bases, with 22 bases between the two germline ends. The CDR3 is CASSQTLFALGDEQFF. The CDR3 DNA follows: TGTGCCAGCAGCCAAACCTTATTTGCTTTGGGGGATGAGCAGTTCTTC.

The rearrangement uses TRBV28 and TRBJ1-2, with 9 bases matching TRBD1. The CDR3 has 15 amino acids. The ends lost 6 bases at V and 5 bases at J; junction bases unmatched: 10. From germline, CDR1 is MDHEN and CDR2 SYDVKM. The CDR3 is CASRPPGQGGYGYTF. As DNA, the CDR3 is TGTGCCAGCAGGCCTCCGGGACAGGGAGGGTATGGCTACACCTTC.